These 9 T cell receptor beta chains share one sample of origin, sequenced in a study of blood T cell repertoires in COVID-19. TCRdb's copy holds only in-frame clones and misses some; the assay was immunoSEQ multiplex PCR. The table has around 150,000 clones, about 93% seen once. Sequenced material: peripheral blood. These receptors were taken from a woman between 50 and 59 years old with acute or convalescent COVID-19.

CDR3 sequence: CASSTRTGEYEQYF. The CDR3 DNA is TGTGCCAGCAGCACACGGACAGGGGAGTACGAGCAGTACTTC. The rearrangement uses TRBV7-8 and TRBJ2-7, with 9 nucleotides matching TRBD1. The CDR3 is 14 amino acids. Germline CDR1 reads SGHVS; CDR2 reads FQNEAQ. V shed 5 bases, J shed 4 bases, and the junction held 6 bases outside the gene matches.

V gene TRBV10-2 combines with J gene TRBJ2-3; D ambiguous. V lost 6 bases and J lost 2, with 9 bases in between. Germline CDR1 and CDR2: WSHSY and SAAADI. This CDR3 is 13 amino acids long. The CDR3 sequence: CASSFLSTDTQYF. Written as DNA, the CDR3 is TGCGCCAGCAGCTTTCTATCCACAGATACGCAGTATTTT.

This rearrangement joins TRBV6-5 to TRBJ1-1; D is uncertain. Germline-derived CDR1 and CDR2 are MNHEY and SVGAGI. Trimming left V 0 bases short and J 2 bases short, with 13 bases between. The CDR3 is 16 residues long. The CDR3 nucleotides read TGTGCCAGCAGTTACTCTATAAAACAATTTAACACTGAAGCTTTCTTT. Translation: CASSYSIKQFNTEAFF.

The chain carries TRBV5-4 and TRBJ1-2, with 7 bases lining up with TRBD1. The V segment lost 2 bases and the J segment 5 bases; nucleotides outside the gene matches: 6. Germline V gene lookup returns CDR1 SGHNT and CDR2 YYREEE (reference sequence). The CDR3 totals 14 residues. The CDR3 is CASSFPGTAYGYTF. In DNA form, the CDR3 reads TGTGCCAGCAGCTTTCCCGGGACAGCATATGGCTACACCTTC. The full variable domain, with the rest looked up from reference TRBV5-4 and TRBJ1-2, is ETGVTQSPTHLIKTRGQQVTLRCSSQSGHNTVSWYQQALGQGPQFIFQYYREEENGRGNFPPRFSGLQFPNYSSELNVNALELDDSALYLCASSFPGTAYGYTFGSGTRLTVV.

The V gene is TRBV7-9, the J gene TRBJ1-1; 7 bases match TRBD1. Looked up from germline, CDR1 is SEHNR and CDR2 is FQNEAQ (reference sequence). The CDR3 runs to 16 residues. V gave up 6 bases and J gave up 1 base; unmatched junction bases: 11. CDR3 in DNA: TGTGCCAGCAGTTCGCCCCCCAGGGGGAAGAACACTGAAGCTTTCTTT. Translation gives CASSSPPRGKNTEAFF.

The rearrangement uses TRBV5-1 and TRBJ1-2; TRBD1 is a possible D gene (6 bases). V was clipped by 0 bases and J by 0 bases, with 15 bases between them. Germline loops: CDR1 SGHRS, CDR2 YFSETQ. The CDR3 loop spans 17 amino acids. The CDR3, as DNA: TGCGCCAGCAGCTTGGGGGCAGGGGCCATTTCTAACTATGGCTACACCTTC. Its protein is CASSLGAGAISNYGYTF.

The J gene is TRBJ1-5, the V gene TRBV29-1; D perhaps matches TRBD1 (5 bases). The germline gives CDR1 SQVTM, CDR2 ANQGSEA. This CDR3 comprises 13 residues. V was trimmed by 6 bases and J by 3 bases, leaving 12 bases between them. CDR3 region: CSVNTGVNQPQHF. CDR3 DNA: TGCAGCGTCAACACAGGAGTCAATCAGCCCCAGCATTTT.

The chain recombines TRBV6-5 with TRBJ1-5, with unresolved D. Trimming stripped 0 bases from V and 0 bases from J, with 3 bases between. CDR3 length: 14 amino acids. Germline-derived CDR1 and CDR2 are MNHEY and SVGAGI. The CDR3 protein is CASSYSYSNQPQHF. CDR3 DNA sequence: TGTGCCAGCAGTTACTCCTATAGCAATCAGCCCCAGCATTTT.

The V call is TRBV24-1, the J call TRBJ2-3, with 12 bases identical to TRBD2. Germline assignment: CDR1 KGHDR and CDR2 SFDVKD. V lost 2 bases to trimming and J lost 4 bases; unmatched junction nucleotides: 15. This CDR3 region has 20 residues. DNA of the CDR3: TGTGCCACCAGTGATTCGGGGTCCCTACGGGCTAGCGGGGGGGCAGATACGCAGTATTTT. Protein sequence: CATSDSGSLRASGGADTQYF.